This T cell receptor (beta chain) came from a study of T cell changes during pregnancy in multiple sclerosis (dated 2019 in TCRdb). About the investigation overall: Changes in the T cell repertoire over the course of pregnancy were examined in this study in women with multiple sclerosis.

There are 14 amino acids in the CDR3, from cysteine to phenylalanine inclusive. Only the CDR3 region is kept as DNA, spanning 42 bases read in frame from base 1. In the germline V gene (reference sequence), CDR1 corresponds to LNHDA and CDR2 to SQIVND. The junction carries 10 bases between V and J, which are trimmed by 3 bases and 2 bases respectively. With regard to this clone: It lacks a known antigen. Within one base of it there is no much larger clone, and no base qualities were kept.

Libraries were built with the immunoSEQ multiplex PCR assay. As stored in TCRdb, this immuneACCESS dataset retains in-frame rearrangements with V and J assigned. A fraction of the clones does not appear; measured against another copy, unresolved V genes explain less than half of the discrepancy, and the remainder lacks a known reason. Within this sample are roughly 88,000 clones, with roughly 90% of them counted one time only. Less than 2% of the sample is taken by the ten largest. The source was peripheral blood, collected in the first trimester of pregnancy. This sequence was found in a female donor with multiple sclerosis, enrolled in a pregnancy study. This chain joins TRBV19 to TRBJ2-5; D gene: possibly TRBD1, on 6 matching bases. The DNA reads TGTGCCAGTAGTATGGACAGACGTCAAGAGACCCAGTACTTC. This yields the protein CASSMDRRQETQYF. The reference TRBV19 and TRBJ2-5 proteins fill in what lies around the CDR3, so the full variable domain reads DGGITQSPKYLFRKEGQNVTLSCEQNLNHDAMYWYRQDPGQGLRLIYYSQIVNDFQKGDIAEGYSVSREKKESFPLTVTSAQKNPTAFYLCASSMDRRQETQYFGPGTRLLVL.